This passage covers 21 T cell receptor beta chains from one sample sequenced in a study of radiotherapy plus CTLA-4 blockade in lung cancer. Repertoires were generated with immunoSEQ multiplex PCR, while TCRdb's copy carries only in-frame clones and drops some. The sample carries some 92,000 clones, 82% recorded once. The sequencing used peripheral blood, collected from a patient treated with radiotherapy plus ipilimumab. The receptor set was obtained from a human donor with non-small cell lung cancer who had a partial response to radiotherapy plus ipilimumab.

This rearrangement joins TRBV5-1 to TRBJ1-2, with a possible D match to TRBD1 (6 bases). The CDR3 totals 15 residues. From germline, CDR1 is SGHRS and CDR2 YFSETQ. Deletions cut 0 bases from V and 7 bases from J, with 16 bases between. CDR3 protein: CASSLGQGNPPGYTF. Here the CDR3 DNA reads TGCGCCAGCAGCTTGGGGCAGGGGAACCCCCCTGGCTACACCTTC.

The gene calls are TRBV29-1 and TRBJ2-5, with TRBD1 identical over 7 bases. The J call is doubtful: the DNA matches TRBJ2-7 better. Germline V gene sequence: CDR1 SQVTM, CDR2 ANQGSEA. This CDR3 comprises 13 residues. The CDR3 bases are TGCAGCGTGAGAGGGACAGCTCAATACGAGCAGTACTTC. Translation: CSVRGTAQYEQYF.

This rearrangement joins TRBV29-1 to TRBJ2-6, with D possibly being TRBD1 (6 bases). This CDR3 is 16 amino acids long. Germline values: CDR1 SQVTM, CDR2 ANQGSEA. The ends were cut back, 4 bases at V and 2 bases at J, with 15 bases in the middle. DNA for the CDR3: TGCAGCGTTGGGAACAGGGAATGGACTGGGGCCAACGTCCTGACTTTC. This gives the protein CSVGNREWTGANVLTF.

V and J are TRBV11-3 and TRBJ2-1; 7 bases map to TRBD2. Germline CDR1 is SGHNT and CDR2 is YENEEA. The CDR3 spans 16 residues. V was clipped by 5 bases and J by 4 bases; unmatched bases: 11. This CDR3 is CASSIGLAAKYNEQFF. DNA for the CDR3: TGTGCCAGCAGCATTGGCCTAGCGGCTAAGTACAATGAGCAGTTCTTC.

The chain is built from TRBV7-3 and TRBJ2-1, with TRBD2 matching 9 bases. V trimming: 4 bases; J trimming: 7 bases; junction bases outside the gene matches: 8. In germline, CDR1 is SGHTA, CDR2 FQGTGA. The CDR3 spans 15 residues. The CDR3 bases are TGTGCCAGCAGCTCTCCTCTGGCGGGGGGGAATGAGCAGTTCTTC. Protein sequence: CASSSPLAGGNEQFF.

The chain recombines TRBV6-6 with TRBJ2-3, with D unresolved. V lost 2 bases to trimming and J lost 2 bases, with 11 bases between them. Germline assignment: CDR1 MNHNY and CDR2 SVGAGI (reference sequence). The CDR3 has 15 amino acids. This chain's CDR3 is CASSYTTGSTDTQYF. As DNA, the CDR3 is TGTGCCAGCAGTTACACGACGGGTTCCACAGATACGCAGTATTTT.

This clone was picked up one time. This chain joins TRBV19 and TRBJ2-7; the match to TRBD2 covers 9 bases. Germline V lookup: CDR1 LNHDA, CDR2 SQIVND (reference sequence). J was trimmed by 2 bases and V by 4 bases; bases with no gene match: 6. This CDR3 spans 15 amino acids. DNA of the CDR3: TGTGCCAGTAGTAGAGTAGCGGGAGTGGCCTACGAGCAGTACTTC. Its protein product is CASSRVAGVAYEQYF.

The CDR3 DNA is TGTGCCAGCAGGGGGACTAGCGGGAGTGCGGATACGCAGTATTTT. Protein: CASRGTSGSADTQYF. The chain carries TRBV6-1 and TRBJ2-3; 14 nucleotides align to TRBD2. Germline trimming cut 6 bases from V and 6 bases from J; bases unmatched to any gene: 5. Germline V gene lookup returns CDR1 MNHNS and CDR2 SASEGT. The CDR3 loop spans 15 amino acids.

The rearrangement uses TRBV4-1 and TRBJ2-1; 9 nucleotides line up with TRBD2. V was pared by 1 base and J by 8 bases, with 12 bases of the junction left unmatched. The CDR3 totals 17 residues. The V gene's germline CDR1 is MGHRA and CDR2 YSYEKL. In nucleotides, the CDR3 is TGCGCCAGCAGCCAAGTTAACCGACTAGCGGAAGGCCATGAGCAGTTCTTC. This translates into CASSQVNRLAEGHEQFF.

This chain uses TRBV6-1 with TRBJ2-3, with 11 bases matching TRBD2. Germline assignment: CDR1 MNHNS and CDR2 SASEGT. The CDR3 is 15 residues long. V was clipped by 4 bases and J by 6 bases; unmatched bases: 6. CDR3 region: CASSGIAGGPDTQYF. As DNA, the CDR3 is TGTGCCAGCAGTGGAATAGCGGGAGGGCCGGATACGCAGTATTTT.

The rearrangement uses TRBV6-6 and TRBJ1-2; 9 bases fit TRBD1. The V and J ends lost 2 bases and 8 bases, in that order; junction bases with no gene match: 9. Germline V gene sequence: CDR1 MNHNY, CDR2 SVGAGI (reference sequence). The CDR3 runs to 15 residues. CDR3 loop: CASSYGRDRERGYTF. CDR3 DNA: TGTGCCAGCAGTTACGGAAGGGACAGGGAACGGGGCTACACCTTC.

The V and J genes are TRBV20-1 and TRBJ1-4; D is unclear. From germline, CDR1 is DFQATT and CDR2 SNEGSKA (reference sequence). Trimming took 6 bases from V and 8 from J, leaving 10 bases between them. The CDR3 extends over 11 amino acids. This CDR3 is CSAPRGEKLFF. The CDR3 DNA reads as TGCAGTGCCCCCCGCGGGGAAAAACTGTTTTTT.

The V and J genes are TRBV27 and TRBJ1-5, with D possibly matching TRBD1 (6 bases). Trimming removed 0 bases at V and 7 bases at J, with 16 bases between. Germline V gives CDR1 MNHEY, CDR2 SMNVEV (reference sequence). The CDR3 is 16 residues long. Here the CDR3 DNA reads TGTGCCAGCAGTTTATCCTCAGGGGCGTCGTTACAGCCCCAGCATTTT. Translation: CASSLSSGASLQPQHF.

The V call is TRBV5-1, the J call TRBJ2-7; the match to TRBD1 covers 8 bases. This CDR3 has 13 amino acids. After removal of 0 bases from V and 7 bases from J, the junction contained 3 bases not matched to a gene. Germline V gene data show CDR1 as SGHRS and CDR2 as YFSETQ. The CDR3 reads CASSLGQGLEQYF. CDR3 in DNA: TGCGCCAGCAGCTTGGGACAGGGGTTAGAGCAGTACTTC. The whole variable domain, remainder taken from reference TRBV5-1 and TRBJ2-7, is KAGVTQTPRYLIKTRGQQVTLSCSPISGHRSVSWYQQTPGQGLQFLFEYFSETQRNKGNFPGRFSGRQFSNSRSEMNVSTLELGDSALYLCASSLGQGLEQYFGPGTRLTVT.

The V and J genes are TRBV2 and TRBJ2-7; 7 nucleotides match TRBD1. V trimming: 8 bases; J trimming: 3 bases; junction bases outside the gene matches: 7. Germline values: CDR1 SNHLY, CDR2 FYNNEI. The CDR3 is 13 amino acids. This chain's CDR3 is CASRQGTFYEQYF. The DNA for the CDR3 is TGTGCCAGCCGACAGGGAACTTTCTACGAGCAGTACTTC. The full variable domain, in which reference TRBV2 and TRBJ2-7 provide the parts outside the CDR3, is EPEVTQTPSHQVTQMGQEVILRCVPISNHLYFYWYRQILGQKVEFLVSFYNNEISEKSEIFDDQFSVERPDGSNFTLKIRSTKLEDSAMYFCASRQGTFYEQYFGPGTRLTVT.

The CDR3 protein is CASSNEGVSNTGELFF. Written as DNA, the CDR3 is TGTGCCAGCAGTAACGAGGGAGTATCGAACACCGGGGAGCTGTTTTTT. This rearrangement joins TRBV2 to TRBJ2-2; D may be TRBD2 (5 bases). CDR1 and CDR2 (germline): SNHLY, FYNNEI. The length of the CDR3 is 16 residues. Deletions cut 5 bases from V and 0 bases from J, with 13 bases between.

V and J are TRBV6-1 and TRBJ1-3; tentatively, D is TRBD1 (5 bases). Trimming cost V 6 bases and J 5 bases, with 14 bases left between them. The CDR3 runs 14 residues. Per germline, CDR1 MNHNS and CDR2 SASEGT. Here the CDR3 DNA reads TGTGCCAGCAGCCCCGCGGGACTTCGAAACACCATATATTTT. Its translation: CASSPAGLRNTIYF.

This clone has just a few counts. The chain links TRBV5-1 to TRBJ1-1; 8 bases fit TRBD1. The CDR3 runs to 16 residues. The V segment lost 4 bases and the J segment 0 bases; nucleotides outside the gene matches: 8. From germline, CDR1 is SGHRS and CDR2 YFSETQ. The CDR3 is CASSPDRAGVNTEAFF. For the CDR3, the DNA is TGCGCCAGCAGCCCGGACAGGGCGGGGGTGAACACTGAAGCTTTCTTT. Full variable domain (remainder filled in from reference TRBV5-1 and TRBJ1-1): KAGVTQTPRYLIKTRGQQVTLSCSPISGHRSVSWYQQTPGQGLQFLFEYFSETQRNKGNFPGRFSGRQFSNSRSEMNVSTLELGDSALYLCASSPDRAGVNTEAFFGQGTRLTVV.

A remark on this clone: Distinct nucleotide sequences in the sample also encode this CDR3. The J gene is TRBJ2-7, the V gene TRBV11-2; D perhaps matches TRBD1 (6 bases). Trimming pared 1 base from V and 3 bases from J, leaving 10 bases between. CDR1 is SGHAT and CDR2 is FQNNGV in the germline V gene. This CDR3 has 14 residues. The CDR3 is CASSLGTVSYEQYF. The CDR3 DNA follows: TGTGCCAGCAGCTTAGGGACAGTAAGCTACGAGCAGTACTTC. Together with reference TRBV11-2 and TRBJ2-7, the CDR3 gives the full variable domain: EAGVAQSPRYKIIEKRQSVAFWCNPISGHATLYWYQQILGQGPKLLIQFQNNGVVDDSQLPKDRFSAERLKGVDSTLKIQPAKLEDSAVYLCASSLGTVSYEQYFGPGTRLTVT.

The J gene is TRBJ1-2, the V gene TRBV4-1; 10 positions match TRBD1. The ends lost 2 bases at V and 4 bases at J; junction bases unmatched: 13. Germline V gene sequence: CDR1 MGHRA, CDR2 YSYEKL. The CDR3 is made up of 18 amino acids. The CDR3 DNA follows: TGCGCCAGCAGCCAACTGGGTCCTGACAGGGGGCAGGGCTATGGCTACACCTTC. Translating it yields CASSQLGPDRGQGYGYTF.

This sequence joins TRBV9 and TRBJ2-3; no firm D call. The CDR3 spans 13 residues. V was clipped by 3 bases and J by 3 bases, with 8 bases between them. CDR1 is SGDLS and CDR2 is YYNGEE in the germline V gene. The CDR3 loop reads CASSDQRTDTQYF. The CDR3 nucleotides are TGTGCCAGCAGCGACCAGAGGACAGATACGCAGTATTTT.